This T cell receptor (beta chain) comes out of a study of T and B cells in COVID-19 patients. Study overall: Of more than 19 active-infection patients, 12 were critically ill with mechanical ventilation or extracorporeal membrane oxygenation.

The CDR3 runs 17 residues. Trimming took 4 bases from V and 0 from J; bases not matched to a gene: 8. Looked up from germline, CDR1 is MNHEY and CDR2 is SMNVEV (reference sequence). Each TRB amplification used roughly 220-550 ng of genomic DNA from blood. Multiplex PCR with BIOMED2 TRB-A/B primer pools amplified TRB rearrangements. Each CDR3 protein is one row after TCRdb ran MiXCR on the multiplex PCR reads. This sample has more than 3,000 distinct CDR3 sequences, with roughly a fifth found just once. By sample fraction, this clonotype is medium-sized. The sequencing sample was made of blood. This TCR was sampled from a human donor with active COVID-19. The chain has TRBV27 and TRBJ1-4, with 7 bases that match TRBD1. CDR3 residues: CASSSRDSSATNEKLFF. In DNA, the CDR3 is TGTGCCAGCAGTTCCCGGGACAGCTCTGCAACTAATGAAAAACTGTTTTTT.